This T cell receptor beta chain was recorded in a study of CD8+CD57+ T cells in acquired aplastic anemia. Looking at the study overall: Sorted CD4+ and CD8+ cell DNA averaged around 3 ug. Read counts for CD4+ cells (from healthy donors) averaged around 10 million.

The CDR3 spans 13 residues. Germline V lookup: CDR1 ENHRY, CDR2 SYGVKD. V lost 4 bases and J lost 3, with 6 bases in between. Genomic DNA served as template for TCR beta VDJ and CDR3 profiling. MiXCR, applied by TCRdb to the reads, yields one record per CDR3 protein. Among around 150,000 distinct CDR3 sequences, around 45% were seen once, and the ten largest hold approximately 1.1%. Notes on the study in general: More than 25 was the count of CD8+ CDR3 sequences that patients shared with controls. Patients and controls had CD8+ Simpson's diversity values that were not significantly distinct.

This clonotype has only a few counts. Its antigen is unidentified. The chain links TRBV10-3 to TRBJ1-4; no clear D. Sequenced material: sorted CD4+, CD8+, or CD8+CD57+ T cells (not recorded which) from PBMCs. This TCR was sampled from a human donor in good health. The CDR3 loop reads CAISVGSNEKLFF. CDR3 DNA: TGTGCCATCAGTGTAGGGTCTAATGAAAAACTGTTTTTT.